Only one count was recorded for the clone carrying this T cell receptor beta chain. These data are taken from a study of T cell changes during pregnancy in multiple sclerosis. The CDR3 is 14 residues long. Germline values: CDR1 MNHEY, CDR2 SVGAGI. V lost 6 bases to trimming and J lost 6 bases; unmatched junction nucleotides: 7. Sequencing used immunoSEQ multiplex PCR; TCRdb keeps in-frame clones, though not all of them. Of around 40,000 clones in the sample, more than 85% are singletons; the top ten hold around 0.5%. The chain joins TRBV6-5 to TRBJ2-1, with TRBD2 matching over 8 bases. The clonotype was recovered from a female donor in good health, enrolled as a control in a pregnancy study. Source: CD4+ T cells from peripheral blood mononuclear cells, taken in the second trimester of pregnancy. CDR3 loop: CASRSREGRNEQFF. CDR3 coding DNA: TGTGCCAGCAGGAGTCGGGAGGGCCGCAATGAGCAGTTCTTC.